A single sample is the source of the 10 T cell receptor beta chains below, sequenced in a study of blood T cells in healthy people across ages. The second PCR ran roughly 7 to 11 cycles with a sample-barcoded 5' primer and J-beta primers. TCRdb re-called the 5' RACE reads through MiXCR, storing one row per CDR3 protein. Seen here are roughly 1.9 million distinct CDR3 sequences, about 39% observed once, and the top ten hold 23%. The sequenced sample was blood. All receptors derive from a human donor in good health.

This clonotype has only a few counts. This chain connects TRBV7-2 to TRBJ2-3; D gene uncertain. Trimming cost V 4 bases and J 2 bases, with 13 bases left between them. CDR1 is SGHTA and CDR2 is FQGNSA in the germline V gene. The CDR3 is made up of 15 amino acids. CDR3 DNA sequence: TGTGCCAGCAGCTCGTCCGGGCAATACACAGATACGCAGTATTTT. Its protein is CASSSSGQYTDTQYF.

The rearrangement uses TRBV20-1 and TRBJ1-2; 7 positions match TRBD1. The germline gives CDR1 DFQATT, CDR2 SNEGSKA (reference sequence). V trimming: 0 bases; J trimming: 8 bases; junction bases outside the gene matches: 9. The CDR3 consists of 14 residues. As DNA, the CDR3 is TGCAGTGCTAGAGAATGGGACAGACTAGGGGGCTACACCTTC. It yields the protein CSAREWDRLGGYTF.

The chain has TRBV2 and TRBJ1-2; 7 bases fit TRBD1. This CDR3 comprises 15 residues. The germline V gene has CDR1 SNHLY and CDR2 FYNNEI. The J segment lost 5 bases and the V segment lost 3 bases, leaving 9 bases of the junction unmatched. The CDR3 DNA reads as TGTGCCAGCAGTGATGGGGACAGAAAGCATTATGGCTACACCTTC. Protein: CASSDGDRKHYGYTF.

This clonotype has more than one count but fewer than ten. The chain recombines TRBV20-1 with TRBJ1-5, with D possibly matching TRBD1 (6 bases). Germline V lookup: CDR1 DFQATT, CDR2 SNEGSKA (reference sequence). Trimming took off 0 bases at V and 5 bases at J, with 14 bases between the two ends. The CDR3 spans 15 residues. CDR3 protein: CSARDSRNRDQPQHF. CDR3 coding DNA: TGCAGTGCTAGAGATAGCAGAAACAGGGATCAGCCCCAGCATTTT.

This chain joins TRBV5-5 and TRBJ2-3; D possibly uses TRBD1 or TRBD2 (6 bases each). CDR1 and CDR2 from the germline V gene are SGHKS and YYEKEE (reference sequence). Trimming took off 1 base at V and 2 bases at J, with 14 bases between the two ends. The CDR3 is 16 amino acids. The DNA of the CDR3 is TGTGCCAGCAGCTTGCGGGGGCCCCCAATCACAGATACGCAGTATTTT. Translation gives CASSLRGPPITDTQYF.

This clonotype was observed at least ten times. This sequence joins TRBV12-3 or TRBV12-4 and TRBJ2-7; TRBD1 matches at 8 bases. The CDR3 length is 14 residues. V gave up 5 bases and J gave up 6 bases; unmatched junction bases: 9. The CDR3 bases are TGTGCCAGCAGTCCCGGACAGGGATCGGTCGAGCAGTACTTC. It translates to CASSPGQGSVEQYF.

This chain uses TRBV20-1 with TRBJ2-3, with D hard to call. The CDR3 totals 13 residues. V lost 0 bases, J lost 2 bases, and 6 bases lay in between. Germline-derived CDR1 and CDR2 are DFQATT and SNEGSKA (reference sequence). The CDR3 sequence: CSARDAVTDTQYF. DNA for the CDR3: TGCAGTGCTAGAGATGCGGTCACAGATACGCAGTATTTT.

The chain carries TRBV27 and TRBJ1-5; weak D call: TRBD1 (6 bases). The V gene lost 2 bases and the J gene lost 6 bases, with 14 bases spanning the gap. This CDR3 contains 15 residues. CDR1 MNHEY and CDR2 SMNVEV come from the germline V gene (reference sequence). This CDR3 is CASSLGQQGGQPQHF. The CDR3 region has the DNA TGTGCCAGCAGTTTAGGACAGCAGGGAGGTCAGCCCCAGCATTTT.

This clonotype was counted many times. V is TRBV20-1 and J is TRBJ1-2, with D hard to call. Germline CDR1 DFQATT, CDR2 SNEGSKA (reference sequence). V dropped 5 bases and J dropped 3 bases, with 7 bases sitting between them. CDR3 length: 11 residues. The CDR3 bases are TGCAGTGCTCTTTCTCACTATGGCTACACCTTC. Translation gives CSALSHYGYTF.

The chain recombines TRBV4-3 with TRBJ2-7; D tentatively reads TRBD1 or TRBD2 (5 bases each). Germline-derived CDR1 and CDR2 are LGHNA and YSLEER. Trimming took off 1 base at V and 3 bases at J, with 16 bases between the two ends. This CDR3 region has 16 residues. The CDR3 coding sequence is TGCGCCAGCAGCCAAGCCCCCGGGACGGATTTCTACGAGCAGTACTTC. This translates into CASSQAPGTDFYEQYF.